Reported below is one T cell receptor beta chain. Its specificity is not known. Together with a sample-barcoded 5' primer, a J-beta primer mix was included in a second PCR lasting roughly 6 to 12 cycles. TCRdb processed the 5' RACE reads anew with MiXCR; each CDR3 protein has one entry. The sample carries about 640,000 distinct CDR3 sequences, roughly 50% recorded once. The data were obtained in a study of blood T cells in healthy people across ages. General study results and limits: Investigators viewed diversity estimates from one million T cells as underestimates, the study reported. Unsorted PBMCs blocked a conclusive comparison of naive and antigen-experienced cells. Versus aged donors, long-lived donors had higher diversity and more naive CD4+ cells.

PBMCs numbering at least 7 million were isolated per sample. This CDR3 has 14 amino acids. V lost 6 bases, J lost 3 bases, and 13 bases lay in between. The germline CDR1 and CDR2 sequences are SGHDN and FVKESK. V is TRBV14 and J is TRBJ2-3, with D tentatively TRBD2 (5 bases). Sequencing used blood. The clonotype comes from a man aged 55 to 70 in good health. CDR3 sequence: CASSPGIRTDTQYF. CDR3 DNA sequence: TGTGCCAGCAGTCCCGGGATCCGAACAGATACGCAGTATTTT. Complete variable domain (other parts from reference TRBV14 and TRBJ2-3): EAGVTQFPSHSVIEKGQTVTLRCDPISGHDNLYWYRRVMGKEIKFLLHFVKESKQDESGMPNNRFLAERTGGTYSTLKVQPAELEDSGVYFCASSPGIRTDTQYFGPGTRLTVL.